The 27 T cell receptor beta chains in this list originate from one sample, sequenced in a study of CD8 T cells in ankylosing spondylitis. TCRdb called the 5' RACE reads again in MiXCR, with one record for every CDR3 protein. The profile covers 130,000 or so distinct CDR3 sequences, with over 6.5% appearing a single time and 12% taken by the ten largest. Specimen: blood, either unsorted or a sorted T cell fraction (not recorded which). Receptors were obtained from a male donor with ankylosing spondylitis or in good health (not recorded which).

In its sample, this clonotype was seen many times. The rearrangement links TRBV5-5 to TRBJ2-5, with a tentative D call TRBD2 (7 bases). Germline CDR1 is SGHKS and CDR2 is YYEKEE (reference sequence). Trimming took 4 bases from V and 5 from J, leaving 15 bases between them. The CDR3 is made up of 14 amino acids. This chain's CDR3 is CASSARGADETQYF. CDR3 coding DNA: TGTGCCAGCAGCGCCCGGGGGGCCGATGAGACCCAGTACTTC.

The chain carries TRBV9 and TRBJ1-2, with 7 bases aligning to TRBD1. Germline lookup yields CDR1 SGDLS and CDR2 YYNGEE. The CDR3 contains 13 residues. The V segment lost 2 bases and the J segment 6 bases; nucleotides outside the gene matches: 4. The chain's CDR3 is CASSVGQVNGYTF. CDR3 nucleotides: TGTGCCAGCAGCGTCGGACAGGTTAATGGCTACACCTTC.

This clonotype was observed many times. CDR3 bases: TGCAGTGCCTATCCCATTAGCGGGAGTATTGGCGAGCAGTACTTC. This codes for CSAYPISGSIGEQYF. The chain uses TRBV20-1 and TRBJ2-7, with 9 positions matching TRBD2. The V gene's germline CDR1 is DFQATT and CDR2 SNEGSKA (reference sequence). There are 15 residues in the CDR3. V was clipped by 6 bases and J by 6 bases; unmatched bases: 15.

The sample holds many counts of this clonotype. The chain joins TRBV5-1 to TRBJ2-7, with TRBD1 as a possible D gene (5 bases). CDR3 length equals 15 residues. Germline V CDR1 and CDR2: SGHRS, YFSETQ. The germline V and J ends were trimmed by 0 bases and 2 bases, with 12 bases remaining between them. CDR3 sequence reads: CASSLAAGLTYEQYF. CDR3 sequence (DNA): TGCGCCAGCAGCTTGGCGGCAGGGCTGACCTACGAGCAGTACTTC.

A remark on this clonotype: Since a much larger clone is just one base distant, this may be a read error. The chain has TRBV27 and TRBJ2-1; weak D call: TRBD2 (7 bases). This CDR3 contains 15 residues. Germline CDR1 MNHEY, CDR2 SMNVEV (reference sequence). This chain's CDR3 is CATSLRGQTFNEQFF. CDR3 nucleotides: TGTGCCACCAGTCTGCGGGGGCAGACATTCAATGAGCAGTTCTTC.

This clonotype was observed many times. The chain recombines TRBV5-1 with TRBJ1-1; D gene ambiguous. V gave up 4 bases and J gave up 2 bases, with 15 bases separating them. This CDR3 comprises 15 residues. The V gene's germline CDR1 is SGHRS and CDR2 YFSETQ. CDR3 sequence reads: CASSRSFPENTEAFF. CDR3 DNA: TGCGCCAGCAGCCGGAGCTTCCCGGAAAACACTGAAGCTTTCTTT.

This clonotype has a count of ten or more. This chain uses TRBV7-2 with TRBJ2-4, with unresolved D. Germline V gives CDR1 SGHTA, CDR2 FQGNSA. CDR3 length: 14 residues. Trimming shortened V by 7 bases and J by 0 bases, and 10 bases separated the two germline ends. For the CDR3, the DNA is TGTGCCAGCACCACGGACCGAGCCAAAAACATTCAGTACTTC. Translating gives CASTTDRAKNIQYF.

This clonotype was recorded many times. This chain uses TRBV12-3 or TRBV12-4 with TRBJ1-5; unclear D gene. The CDR3 spans 13 residues. Trimming shortened V by 3 bases and J by 5 bases, and 8 bases separated the two germline ends. CDR3: CASSLMEDQPQHF. Written as DNA, the CDR3 is TGTGCCAGCAGTTTGATGGAGGATCAGCCCCAGCATTTT.

This clonotype was observed at least ten times. The chain couples TRBV5-1 to TRBJ1-4, with D perhaps matching TRBD1 (6 bases). V was trimmed by 2 bases and J by 4 bases, leaving 9 bases between them. The CDR3 runs 14 residues. The germline V gene has CDR1 SGHRS and CDR2 YFSETQ. In DNA form, the CDR3 reads TGCGCCAGCAGCTTTGGGGGCAGTAATGAAAAACTGTTTTTT. It specifies CASSFGGSNEKLFF.

This clonotype has a count of ten or more. V and J are TRBV6-2 or TRBV6-3 and TRBJ2-1; a weak D match, TRBD2 (6 bases). V lost 0 bases and J 6 bases, leaving 15 bases between the germline ends. The CDR3 length is 16 residues. Germline CDR1 reads MNHEY; CDR2 reads SVGEGT. The CDR3 region has the DNA TGTGCCAGCAGTTACTCTTACCGGGAGTGGTTCAATGAGCAGTTCTTC. This codes for CASSYSYREWFNEQFF.

This clonotype has a count of ten or more. This chain connects TRBV29-1 to TRBJ1-1; 9 bases line up with TRBD1. The CDR3 has 15 amino acids. Germline assignment: CDR1 SQVTM and CDR2 ANQGSEA. The V gene end was trimmed by 7 bases and the J gene end by 1 base; junction bases not matched to a gene: 10. In DNA, the CDR3 is TGCAGCGCCGGGGACAGGGCGGGCCAGAACACTGAAGCTTTCTTT. It yields the protein CSAGDRAGQNTEAFF.

This clonotype showed up many times. The J gene is TRBJ2-3, the V gene TRBV5-5; a possible D gene is TRBD2 (7 bases). CDR3 length equals 15 residues. Trimming took off 6 bases at V and 4 bases at J, with 18 bases between the two ends. Germline V gene lookup returns CDR1 SGHKS and CDR2 YYEKEE (reference sequence). CDR3 protein: CASKTGGFPPDTQYF. CDR3 DNA: TGTGCCAGCAAGACGGGGGGCTTCCCCCCAGATACGCAGTATTTT. Supplemented by reference TRBV5-5 and TRBJ2-3, the full variable domain reads DAGVTQSPTHLIKTRGQQVTLRCSPISGHKSVSWYQQVLGQGPQFIFQYYEKEERGRGNFPDRFSARQFPNYSSELNVNALLLGDSALYLCASKTGGFPPDTQYFGPGTRLTVL.

This clonotype was seen a few times. This chain connects TRBV4-3 to TRBJ2-7, with 7 bases lining up with TRBD2. Germline trimming cut 1 base from V and 7 bases from J; bases unmatched to any gene: 10. The CDR3 covers 15 residues. CDR1 and CDR2 (germline): LGHNA, YSLEER. The CDR3 region has the DNA TGCGCCAGCAGCCAAGTTCAGCCGGGTAGCGGGGAGCAGTACTTC. This codes for CASSQVQPGSGEQYF.

This clonotype was observed at least ten times. Here the CDR3 DNA reads TGCAGCGTTGAAAACCGCGACCAAGAGACCCAGTACTTC. Translated: CSVENRDQETQYF. The gene calls are TRBV29-1 and TRBJ2-5; D gene unclear. Germline CDR1 SQVTM, CDR2 ANQGSEA. With 2 bases removed from V and 0 bases from J, the gap between germline ends came to 7 bases. This CDR3 is 13 amino acids long.

This CDR3 is CSAPGLAGFITDTQYF. The CDR3 bases are TGCAGTGCTCCGGGACTAGCGGGATTTATCACAGATACGCAGTATTTT. The chain carries TRBV20-1 and TRBJ2-3; 13 bases are a match to TRBD2. The CDR3 extends over 16 amino acids. Per the germline V gene, CDR1 is DFQATT and CDR2 is SNEGSKA (reference sequence). With 5 bases clipped from V and 2 bases from J, the junction kept 7 bases outside the gene matches.

This clonotype showed up many times. The genes are TRBV5-1 and TRBJ2-3; TRBD1 might be the D (5 bases). The CDR3 spans 15 residues. Germline CDR1 reads SGHRS; CDR2 reads YFSETQ. The V end was cut by 5 bases, the J end by 2 bases, with 15 bases between. Here the CDR3 DNA reads TGCGCCAGCAGGCCCGACAGTCTACCCACAGATACGCAGTATTTT. It encodes CASRPDSLPTDTQYF.

The chain is built from TRBV20-1 and TRBJ1-1; D unclear. This CDR3 has 11 residues. Trimming removed 5 bases from V and 3 bases from J, with 7 bases in between. From germline, CDR1 is DFQATT and CDR2 SNEGSKA (reference sequence). CDR3 nucleotide sequence: TGCAGTGCTCCGATGTACACTGAAGCTTTCTTT. Its protein is CSAPMYTEAFF.

This clonotype has at least ten counts. This chain connects TRBV5-5 to TRBJ2-7; TRBD1 agrees at 9 bases. Per the germline V gene, CDR1 is SGHKS and CDR2 is YYEKEE (reference sequence). V shed 4 bases, J shed 3 bases, and the junction held 8 bases outside the gene matches. This CDR3 region has 15 residues. CDR3 nucleotides: TGTGCCAGCAGCCTTGGACAGGGGTTCGGCTACGAGCAGTACTTC. Residues: CASSLGQGFGYEQYF.

This clonotype has at least ten counts. This chain joins TRBV7-6 and TRBJ2-7; no definite D call. Trimming stripped 1 base from V and 0 bases from J, with 10 bases between. Germline V gives CDR1 SGHVS, CDR2 FNYEAQ. CDR3 length: 15 residues. The CDR3 DNA sequence: TGTGCCAGCAGCTTAGGGTCCGGGCTCTCCTACGAGCAGTACTTC. It is translated as CASSLGSGLSYEQYF.

This clonotype appeared many times. The chain combines TRBV7-2 with TRBJ1-5; possible D gene TRBD1, 5 bases. Trimming pared 0 bases from V and 9 bases from J, leaving 9 bases between. The germline CDR1 and CDR2 sequences are SGHTA and FQGNSA. The CDR3 covers 13 residues. The CDR3 DNA reads as TGTGCCAGCAGCTTAGCTCCAGGGCGGCCCCAGCATTTT. Protein sequence: CASSLAPGRPQHF.

This clonotype was seen repeatedly, ten times or more. The V gene is TRBV20-1, the J gene TRBJ2-7, with 8 positions matching TRBD1. CDR1 and CDR2 from the germline V gene are DFQATT and SNEGSKA (reference sequence). The CDR3 spans 15 residues. The V and J ends lost 1 base and 5 bases, in that order; junction bases with no gene match: 10. CDR3 bases: TGCAGTGCTAGAGCCCGGACAGGGAGTCTTGACGAGCAGTACTTC. Translation: CSARARTGSLDEQYF.

The chain employs TRBV12-3 or TRBV12-4 and TRBJ2-5; D possibly corresponds to TRBD1 (6 bases). This CDR3 is built from 14 residues. V was pared by 5 bases and J by 4 bases, with 14 bases between. The CDR3, as DNA: TGTGCCAGCAGTCCTCAGAGGGGGAGAGAGACCCAGTACTTC. Translating gives CASSPQRGRETQYF.

The table lists this clonotype with many counts. Written as DNA, the CDR3 is TGTGCCAGCAGTCCCGACAGGGGGCGCGCGACAGGGGAGCTGTTTTTT. Protein product: CASSPDRGRATGELFF. The gene calls are TRBV12-3 or TRBV12-4 and TRBJ2-2; TRBD1 agrees at 10 bases. This CDR3 spans 16 amino acids. V lost 5 bases, J lost 8 bases, and 11 bases stayed unmatched.

The table lists this clonotype with many counts. The rearrangement joins TRBV6-5 to TRBJ2-3; D uncertain. Trimming stripped 0 bases from V and 3 bases from J, with 7 bases between. Per the germline V gene, CDR1 is MNHEY and CDR2 is SVGAGI. The CDR3 runs 14 residues. CDR3 coding DNA: TGTGCCAGCAGTTACTCGCGTTTAACAGATACGCAGTATTTT. This gives the protein CASSYSRLTDTQYF.

The CDR3 DNA reads as TGTGCCAGCAGTGCCCTCGGTCCCACAGATACGCAGTATTTT. Translation: CASSALGPTDTQYF. This chain joins TRBV2 and TRBJ2-3; no reliable D call. This CDR3 contains 14 residues. V was pared by 4 bases and J by 2 bases, with 10 bases between. Germline V gives CDR1 SNHLY, CDR2 FYNNEI.

This clonotype was detected many times. The V and J genes are TRBV4-2 and TRBJ2-1; 7 bases agree with TRBD1. CDR1 and CDR2 (germline): LGHNA, YNFKEQ. J lost 10 bases, V lost 2 bases, and 8 bases had no gene match. The CDR3 runs 14 residues. The CDR3 DNA is TGTGCCAGCAGCCAAAACGACAGGGAAAGCGAGCAGTTCTTC. Amino acid sequence: CASSQNDRESEQFF.

This clonotype was seen ten or more times. The genes are TRBV9 and TRBJ2-2, with unresolved D. CDR1 and CDR2 (germline): SGDLS, YYNGEE. The CDR3 length is 16 residues. Trimming removed 0 bases at V and 0 bases at J, with 9 bases between. This CDR3 reads CASSVVKGSNTGELFF. CDR3 sequence (DNA): TGTGCCAGCAGCGTAGTAAAGGGATCGAACACCGGGGAGCTGTTTTTT. The full variable domain, in which reference TRBV9 and TRBJ2-2 provide the parts outside the CDR3, is DSGVTQTPKHLITATGQRVTLRCSPRSGDLSVYWYQQSLDQGLQFLIQYYNGEERAKGNILERFSAQQFPDLHSELNLSSLELGDSALYFCASSVVKGSNTGELFFGEGSRLTVL.